In this sample, the clone carrying this T cell receptor beta chain turned up a few times. These data originate in a study of blood T cell repertoires in COVID-19. Study-level background: From the United States, Italy and Spain came samples of acute and convalescent COVID-19.

The ends were cut back, 2 bases at V and 2 bases at J, with 12 bases in the middle. This CDR3 has 14 residues. CDR1 is GTSNPN, CDR2 SVGIG, per germline (reference sequence). TCRdb keeps only in-frame clones here, not all; method: immunoSEQ multiplex PCR. The sample lists roughly 86,000 clones; approximately 86% were seen once. This TCR derives from a man in his fifties with acute or convalescent COVID-19. The rearrangement uses TRBV30 and TRBJ1-1; no clear D. Material for sequencing was peripheral blood. CDR3 bases: TGTGCCTGGAGTCGTGTCCTACCCAACACTGAAGCTTTCTTT. This translates into CAWSRVLPNTEAFF.